This T cell receptor (beta chain) was obtained from a study of blood T cell repertoires in COVID-19 (dated by TCRdb to about 2020). In terms of the full investigation: Samples from collaborators originated in the United States, Italy and Spain and spanned both the acute and convalescent phases of COVID-19. The prospective study material was composed of cDNA or gDNA derived from T cells, B-cell-depleted T cells, or PBMCs. The dataset comprised deeply sampled blood TCRbeta repertoires from subjects exposed to, actively infected with, or recovered from COVID-19. A freely available public database, intended as a resource for researchers studying the immune response to SARS-CoV-2, is where the repertoires were released. The samples were drawn from the first 160 participants of the ongoing ImmuneRACE study and from 1,254 subjects provided by 6 global collaborators. A de-identified subject ID, COVID-19 status, age in years and sex were almost always included in the sample metadata. Where available, HLA class I and class II types were obtained from metadata supplied by the sample provider rather than from assay-based typing.

Overall study outcomes, separate from this receptor: The amount of clinical and demographic metadata varied by source and participant and was provided uncurated.

In regard to this clone: It lacks a known antigen. No much larger clone is present one base from it, and per-base qualities are unavailable.

Reading the germline V gene gives CDR1 MNHEY and CDR2 SVGAGI. Its CDR3 holds 14 amino acids, cysteine through phenylalanine. CDR3 DNA is the only sequence kept; it has 42 bases, read in frame from the first base. V was cut back by 7 bases and J by 2 bases, leaving a gap of 9 bases between them. TCRbeta CDR3 regions were amplified from genomic DNA by means of the immunoSEQ Assay, a bias-controlled multiplex PCR. Under the source paper's analysis protocol: The number of nucleated cells in each sample was estimated from the amplification of reference gene primers within the assay. To quantify the absolute abundance of each unique TCRbeta CDR3 rearrangement, sequence reads were collapsed and filtered. For each sample, productive Simpson clonality was calculated as the square root of Simpson's diversity index across productive rearrangements. Here the immuneACCESS table is served through TCRdb, limited to in-frame sequences with V and J called. Missing clones are a known gap in these copies; in checked studies unresolved V genes cover under half, and the rest lacks a known reason. V and J calls and clone size are as listed in that table; D and trimming were resolved from the DNA. In this sample the table shows under 150,000 clones, 85% of which occur a single time. Of the sample, roughly a tenth falls within the top ten clones.

The collaborating institutions used their own protocols to collect whole blood in K2EDTA tubes. For TCRbeta analysis, collaborator samples were shipped as frozen whole blood, as isolated PBMCs, or as DNA extracted from either sample type. The clonotype comes from an elderly man with acute or convalescent COVID-19. Sequencing was performed on peripheral blood. Rearrangement joined TRBV6-5 to TRBJ2-6; TRBD2 is possibly the D segment (6 matching bases). The DNA reads TGTGCCAGCACACTAGCTGCTGGGGCCAACGTCCTGACTTTC. This translates into CASTLAAGANVLTF.